This T cell receptor (beta chain) was profiled in a study of identical twins. General observations from the study: Modelling underestimated the level of out-of-frame TCR alpha sharing observed in monozygotic twins.

A note on this clonotype: Its antigen is not identified.

The CDR3 is made up of 16 amino acids. Germline V lookup: CDR1 SGHRS, CDR2 YFSETQ. V shed 1 base and J 0 bases; nucleotides not matched to a gene: 5. TCRdb redid the calling of the 5' RACE reads with MiXCR, one entry per CDR3 protein. The table records about 390,000 distinct CDR3 sequences, 8.5% to 10% of them present only once. J is TRBJ2-5 and V is TRBV5-1, with 8 positions matching TRBD1. The TCR originated in a woman aged 45-59 years in good health. Sequencing used naive T cells sorted from blood. As DNA, the CDR3 is TGCGCCAGCAGCTTGAGGGCAGGGGGCCACCAAGAGACCCAGTACTTC. Encoded protein: CASSLRAGGHQETQYF.